This record looks at one T cell receptor beta chain sequence and its context. The sample is drawn from a study of blood T cell repertoires in COVID-19. Study summary: The United States, Italy and Spain provided the acute and convalescent COVID-19 samples.

This CDR3 contains 13 residues. The germline V gene encodes CDR1 MDHEN and CDR2 SYDVKM. The ends lost 6 bases at V and 7 bases at J; junction bases unmatched: 7. Recovery meant two consecutive negative NP/OP PCR tests, professional clearance, or resolved symptoms. The protocol was immunoSEQ multiplex PCR, while the TCRdb copy is restricted to in-frame clones and leaves out a portion. The data hold around 210,000 clones, with roughly 90% observed a single time. The V gene is TRBV28, the J gene TRBJ1-1; 8 bases match TRBD1. The specimen was PBMCs or T cells enriched from blood (not recorded which). The receptor's source is a woman under 30 who had recovered from COVID-19. The CDR3 DNA follows: TGTGCCAGCAGACCGGACAGGGAGCGTGAAGCTTTCTTT. Amino acids: CASRPDREREAFF.